Given below is one T cell receptor beta chain in context. Its antigen is not identified. This CDR3 is 16 amino acids long. CDR1 and CDR2 (germline): SEHNR, FQNEAQ (reference sequence). V dropped 2 bases and J dropped 2 bases, with 14 bases sitting between them. The sample originates from a study of beta chain features in type 1 diabetes. Study conclusions and caveats: TCRB CDR3s were moderately but significantly shorter in Type 1 diabetes patients in all four CD4+ subsets.

Expressed TCRB transcripts were sequenced after all isolated RNA was converted to cDNA. The assay was immunoSEQ multiplex PCR, and TCRdb's table has in-frame clones only and misses some. Of hundreds of thousands of clones in the sample, around an eighth were seen once. The sample was naive CD4+ T cells from blood. The rearrangement links TRBV7-9 to TRBJ2-3; D remains unclear. The receptor was isolated from a man aged 18 to 29 with type 1 diabetes. CDR3 sequence reads: CASSLISASDTDTQYF. In DNA form, the CDR3 reads TGTGCCAGCAGCTTAATCAGCGCGAGTGACACAGATACGCAGTATTTT.